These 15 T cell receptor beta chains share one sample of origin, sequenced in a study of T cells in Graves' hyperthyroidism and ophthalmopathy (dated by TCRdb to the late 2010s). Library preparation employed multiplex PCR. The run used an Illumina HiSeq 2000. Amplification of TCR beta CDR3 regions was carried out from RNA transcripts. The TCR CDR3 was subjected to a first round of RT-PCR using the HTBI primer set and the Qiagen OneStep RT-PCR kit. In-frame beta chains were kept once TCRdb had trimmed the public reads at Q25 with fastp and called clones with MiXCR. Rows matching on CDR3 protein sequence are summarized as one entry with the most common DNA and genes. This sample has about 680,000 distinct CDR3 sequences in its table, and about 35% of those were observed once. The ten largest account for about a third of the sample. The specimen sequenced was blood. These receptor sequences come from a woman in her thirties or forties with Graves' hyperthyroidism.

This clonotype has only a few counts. CDR3 loop: CASTAGQMNTEAFF. The DNA for the CDR3 is TGTGCCAGTACTGCGGGACAGATGAACACTGAAGCTTTCTTT. J is TRBJ1-1 and V is TRBV2, with 7 positions matching TRBD1. The germline V gene has CDR1 SNHLY and CDR2 FYNNEI. Trimming at V came to 9 bases and at J to 0 bases, leaving 7 bases not matched to a gene. The length of the CDR3 is 14 residues.

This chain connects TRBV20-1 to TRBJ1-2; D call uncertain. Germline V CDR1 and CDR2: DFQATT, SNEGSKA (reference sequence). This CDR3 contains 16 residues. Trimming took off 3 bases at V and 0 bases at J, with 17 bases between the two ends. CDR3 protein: CSASPGLVGTNYGYTF. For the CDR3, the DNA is TGCAGTGCTAGTCCCGGACTAGTAGGGACTAACTATGGCTACACCTTC.

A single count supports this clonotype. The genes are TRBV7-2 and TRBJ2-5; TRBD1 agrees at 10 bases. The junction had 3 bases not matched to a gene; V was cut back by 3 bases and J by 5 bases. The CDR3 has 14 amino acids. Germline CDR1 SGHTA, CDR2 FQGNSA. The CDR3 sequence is CASSLGQGWETQYF. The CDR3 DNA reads TGTGCCAGCAGCTTGGGACAGGGGTGGGAGACCCAGTACTTC. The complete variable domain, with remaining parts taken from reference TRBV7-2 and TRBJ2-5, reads GAGVSQSPSNKVTEKGKDVELRCDPISGHTALYWYRQSLGQGLEFLIYFQGNSAPDKSGLPSDRFSAERTGGSVSTLTIQRTQQEDSAVYLCASSLGQGWETQYFGPGTRLLVL.

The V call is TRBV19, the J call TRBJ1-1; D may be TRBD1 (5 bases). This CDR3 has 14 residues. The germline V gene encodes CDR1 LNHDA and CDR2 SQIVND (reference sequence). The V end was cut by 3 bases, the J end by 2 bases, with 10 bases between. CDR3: CASSIREANTEAFF. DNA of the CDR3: TGTGCCAGTAGTATCAGGGAAGCTAACACTGAAGCTTTCTTT. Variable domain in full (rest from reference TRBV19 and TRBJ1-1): DGGITQSPKYLFRKEGQNVTLSCEQNLNHDAMYWYRQDPGQGLRLIYYSQIVNDFQKGDIAEGYSVSREKKESFPLTVTSAQKNPTAFYLCASSIREANTEAFFGQGTRLTVV.

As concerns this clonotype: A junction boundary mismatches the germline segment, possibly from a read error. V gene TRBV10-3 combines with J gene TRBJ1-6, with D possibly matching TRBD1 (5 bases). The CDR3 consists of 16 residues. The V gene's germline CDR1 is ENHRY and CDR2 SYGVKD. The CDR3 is CASSSRQGTWDSPLHF. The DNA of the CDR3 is TGTGCCAGCAGTTCCCGGCAAGGGACGTGGGATTCACCCCTCCACTTT.

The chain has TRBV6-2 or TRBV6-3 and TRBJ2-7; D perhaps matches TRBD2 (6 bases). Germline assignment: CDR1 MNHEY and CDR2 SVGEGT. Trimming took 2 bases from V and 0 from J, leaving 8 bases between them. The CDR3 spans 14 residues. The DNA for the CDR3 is TGTGCCAGCAGTTACGGGGGGTTCTCCTACGAGCAGTACTTC. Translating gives CASSYGGFSYEQYF.

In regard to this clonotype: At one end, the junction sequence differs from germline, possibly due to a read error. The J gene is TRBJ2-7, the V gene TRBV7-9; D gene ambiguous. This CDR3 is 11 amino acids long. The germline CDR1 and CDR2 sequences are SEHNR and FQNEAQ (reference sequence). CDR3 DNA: TGTGCCAGCAGCTTGGTGGGTGAGCAGTGCTTC. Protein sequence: CASSLVGEQCF.

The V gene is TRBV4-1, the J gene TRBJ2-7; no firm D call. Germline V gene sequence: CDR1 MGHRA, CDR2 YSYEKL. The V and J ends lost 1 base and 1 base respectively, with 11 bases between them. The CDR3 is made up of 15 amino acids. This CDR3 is CASSQGVGRSYEQYF. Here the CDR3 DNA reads TGCGCCAGCAGCCAAGGGGTAGGGCGGTCCTACGAGCAGTACTTC.

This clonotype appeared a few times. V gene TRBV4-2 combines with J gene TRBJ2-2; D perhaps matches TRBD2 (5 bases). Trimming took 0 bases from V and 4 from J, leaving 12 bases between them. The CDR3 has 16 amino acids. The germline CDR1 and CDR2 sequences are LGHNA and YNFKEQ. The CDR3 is CASSQDRRRGTGELFF. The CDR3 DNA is TGTGCCAGCAGCCAAGATCGTAGACGGGGCACCGGGGAGCTGTTTTTT.

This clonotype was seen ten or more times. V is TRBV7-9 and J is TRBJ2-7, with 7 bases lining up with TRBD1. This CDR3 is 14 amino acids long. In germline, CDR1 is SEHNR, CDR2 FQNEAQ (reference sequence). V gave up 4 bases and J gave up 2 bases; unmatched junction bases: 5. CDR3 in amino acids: CASSSGTEAYEQYF. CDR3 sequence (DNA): TGTGCCAGCAGCTCCGGGACAGAGGCCTACGAGCAGTACTTC.

The CDR3 coding sequence is TGTGCCAGTAGTGGGGGACAACCGGTGGGGCCCACCGGGGAGCTGTTTTTT. Residues: CASSGGQPVGPTGELFF. The chain has TRBV19 and TRBJ2-2, with D maybe TRBD1 (6 bases). Germline V gene data show CDR1 as LNHDA and CDR2 as SQIVND (reference sequence). V lost 5 bases, J lost 4 bases, and 20 bases lay in between. The CDR3 totals 17 residues.

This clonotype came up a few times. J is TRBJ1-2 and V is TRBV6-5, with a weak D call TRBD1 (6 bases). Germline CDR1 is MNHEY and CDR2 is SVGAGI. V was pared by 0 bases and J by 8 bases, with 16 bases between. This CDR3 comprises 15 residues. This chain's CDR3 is CASSYSPSGAGGYTF. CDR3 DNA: TGTGCCAGCAGTTACTCGCCGTCAGGGGCGGGGGGCTACACCTTC.

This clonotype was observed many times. The CDR3 nucleotides are TGTGCCATCAGTTCGGGGCATCAGCCCCAGCATTTT. Protein sequence: CAISSGHQPQHF. The chain is built from TRBV10-3 and TRBJ1-5; D possibly corresponds to TRBD1 (5 bases). The CDR3 loop spans 12 amino acids. Germline loops: CDR1 ENHRY, CDR2 SYGVKD. Trimming took 5 bases from V and 5 from J, leaving 7 bases between them.

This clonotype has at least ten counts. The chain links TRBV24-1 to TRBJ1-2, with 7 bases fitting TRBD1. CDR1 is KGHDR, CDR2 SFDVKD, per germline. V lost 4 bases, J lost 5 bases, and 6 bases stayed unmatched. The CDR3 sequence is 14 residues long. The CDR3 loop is CATSDRGTAYGYTF. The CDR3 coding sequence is TGTGCCACCAGTGACCGAGGGACAGCTTATGGCTACACCTTC.

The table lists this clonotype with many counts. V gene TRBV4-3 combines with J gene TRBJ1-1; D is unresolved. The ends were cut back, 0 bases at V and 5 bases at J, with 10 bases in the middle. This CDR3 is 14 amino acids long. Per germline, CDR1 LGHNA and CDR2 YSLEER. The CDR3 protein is CASSQDGGDTEAFF. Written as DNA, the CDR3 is TGCGCCAGCAGCCAAGATGGTGGTGATACTGAAGCTTTCTTT.